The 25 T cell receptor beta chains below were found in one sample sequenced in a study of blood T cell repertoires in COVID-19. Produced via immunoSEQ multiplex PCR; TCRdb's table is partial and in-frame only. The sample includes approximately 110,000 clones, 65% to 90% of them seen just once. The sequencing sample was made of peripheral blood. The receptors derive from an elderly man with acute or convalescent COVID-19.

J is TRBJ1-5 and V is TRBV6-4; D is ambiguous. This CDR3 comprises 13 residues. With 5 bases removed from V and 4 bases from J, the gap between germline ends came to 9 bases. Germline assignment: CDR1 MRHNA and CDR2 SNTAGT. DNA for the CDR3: TGTGCCAGCAGTCCGGGATTGAATCAGCCCCAGCATTTT. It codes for CASSPGLNQPQHF.

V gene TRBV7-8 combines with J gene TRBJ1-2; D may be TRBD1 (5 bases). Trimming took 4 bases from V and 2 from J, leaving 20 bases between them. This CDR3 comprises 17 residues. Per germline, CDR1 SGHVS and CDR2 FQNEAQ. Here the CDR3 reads CASSSSSGTVANYGYTF. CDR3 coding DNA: TGTGCCAGCAGCTCGTCCTCCGGGACTGTCGCGAACTATGGCTACACCTTC.

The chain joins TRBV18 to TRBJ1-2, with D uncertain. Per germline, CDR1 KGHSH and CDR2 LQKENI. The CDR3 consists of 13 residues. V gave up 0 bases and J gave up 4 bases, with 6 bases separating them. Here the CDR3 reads CASSPPTVYGYTF. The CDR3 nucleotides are TGTGCCAGCTCACCACCTACAGTCTATGGCTACACCTTC.

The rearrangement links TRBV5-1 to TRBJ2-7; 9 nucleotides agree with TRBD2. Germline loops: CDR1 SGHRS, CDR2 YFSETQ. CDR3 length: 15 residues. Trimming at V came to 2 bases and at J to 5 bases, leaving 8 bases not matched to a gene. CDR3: CASSFQPAGGNEQYF. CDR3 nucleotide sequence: TGCGCCAGCAGCTTCCAGCCAGCGGGAGGTAACGAGCAGTACTTC. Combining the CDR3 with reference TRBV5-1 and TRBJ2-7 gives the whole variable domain KAGVTQTPRYLIKTRGQQVTLSCSPISGHRSVSWYQQTPGQGLQFLFEYFSETQRNKGNFPGRFSGRQFSNSRSEMNVSTLELGDSALYLCASSFQPAGGNEQYFGPGTRLTVT.

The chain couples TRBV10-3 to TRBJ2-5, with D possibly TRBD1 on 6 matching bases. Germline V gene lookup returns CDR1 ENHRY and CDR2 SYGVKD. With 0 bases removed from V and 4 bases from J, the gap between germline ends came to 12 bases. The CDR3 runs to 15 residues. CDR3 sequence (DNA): TGTGCCATCAGTGAGTCGTTCAGGGGTGGAGAGACCCAGTACTTC. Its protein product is CAISESFRGGETQYF.

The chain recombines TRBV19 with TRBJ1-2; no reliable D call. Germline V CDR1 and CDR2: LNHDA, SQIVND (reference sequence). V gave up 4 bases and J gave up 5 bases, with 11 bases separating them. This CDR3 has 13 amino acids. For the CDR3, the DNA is TGTGCCAGTAGTAGCCCCCAGTTTTATGGCTACACCTTC. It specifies CASSSPQFYGYTF.

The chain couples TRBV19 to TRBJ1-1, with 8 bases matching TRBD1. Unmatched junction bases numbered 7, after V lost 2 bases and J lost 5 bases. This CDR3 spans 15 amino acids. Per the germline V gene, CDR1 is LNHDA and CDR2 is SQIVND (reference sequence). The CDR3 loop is CASSIRQGRGTEAFF. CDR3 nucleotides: TGTGCCAGTAGTATAAGACAGGGGCGGGGGACTGAAGCTTTCTTT.

The CDR3 here is CASRQMNEKLFF. As DNA, the CDR3 is TGTGCCAGCAGACAGATGAATGAAAAACTGTTTTTT. V usage is TRBV28 and J usage is TRBJ1-4; D is ambiguous. The CDR3 runs 12 residues. From germline, CDR1 is MDHEN and CDR2 SYDVKM. Deletions cut 6 bases from V and 5 bases from J, with 7 bases between. Full variable domain (missing parts from reference TRBV28 and TRBJ1-4): DVKVTQSSRYLVKRTGEKVFLECVQDMDHENMFWYRQDPGLGLRLIYFSYDVKMKEKGDIPEGYSVSREKKERFSLILESASTNQTSMYLCASRQMNEKLFFGSGTQLSVL.

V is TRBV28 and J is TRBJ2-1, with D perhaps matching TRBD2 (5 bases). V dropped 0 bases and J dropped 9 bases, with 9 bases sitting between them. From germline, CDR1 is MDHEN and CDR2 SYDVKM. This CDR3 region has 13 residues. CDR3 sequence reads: CASSLWTGSEQFF. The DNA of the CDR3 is TGTGCCAGCAGTTTATGGACGGGGAGTGAGCAGTTCTTC.

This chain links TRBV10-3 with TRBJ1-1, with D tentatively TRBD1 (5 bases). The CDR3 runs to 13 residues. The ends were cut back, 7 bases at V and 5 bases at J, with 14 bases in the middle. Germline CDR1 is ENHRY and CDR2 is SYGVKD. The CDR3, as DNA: TGTGCCATCAAGGGGTATGATGAGACTGAAGCTTTCTTT. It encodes CAIKGYDETEAFF.

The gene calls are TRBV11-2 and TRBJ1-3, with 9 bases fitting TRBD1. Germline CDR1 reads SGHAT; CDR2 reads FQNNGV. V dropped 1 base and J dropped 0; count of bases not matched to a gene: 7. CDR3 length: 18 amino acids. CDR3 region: CASSLVGTGSYSGNTIYF. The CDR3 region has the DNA TGTGCCAGCAGCTTAGTTGGGACAGGGAGCTACTCTGGAAACACCATATATTTT.

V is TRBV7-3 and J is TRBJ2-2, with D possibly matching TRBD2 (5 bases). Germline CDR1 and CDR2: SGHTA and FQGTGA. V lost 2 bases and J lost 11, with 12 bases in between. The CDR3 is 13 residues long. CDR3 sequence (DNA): TGTGCCAGCAGCTTAGATCGGGGAAAAGAGCTGTTTTTT. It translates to CASSLDRGKELFF.

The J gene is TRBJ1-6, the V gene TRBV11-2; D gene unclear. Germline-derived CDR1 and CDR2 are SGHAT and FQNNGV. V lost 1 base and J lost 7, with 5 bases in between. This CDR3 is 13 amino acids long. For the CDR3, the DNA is TGTGCCAGCAGCTTAGCCTTAAATTCACCCCTCCACTTT. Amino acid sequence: CASSLALNSPLHF.

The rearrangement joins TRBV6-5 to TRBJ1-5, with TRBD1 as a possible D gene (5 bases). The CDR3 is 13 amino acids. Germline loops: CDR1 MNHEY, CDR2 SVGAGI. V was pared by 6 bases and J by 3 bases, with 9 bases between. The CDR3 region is CASSRVLNQPQHF. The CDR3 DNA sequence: TGTGCCAGCAGCAGGGTTCTCAATCAGCCCCAGCATTTT.

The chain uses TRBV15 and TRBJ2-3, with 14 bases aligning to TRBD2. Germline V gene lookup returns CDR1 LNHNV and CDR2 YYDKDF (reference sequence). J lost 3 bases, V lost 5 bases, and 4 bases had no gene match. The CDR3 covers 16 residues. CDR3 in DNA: TGTGCCACCAGCTCCGGGACTAGCGGGAGAACAGATACGCAGTATTTT. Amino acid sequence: CATSSGTSGRTDTQYF.

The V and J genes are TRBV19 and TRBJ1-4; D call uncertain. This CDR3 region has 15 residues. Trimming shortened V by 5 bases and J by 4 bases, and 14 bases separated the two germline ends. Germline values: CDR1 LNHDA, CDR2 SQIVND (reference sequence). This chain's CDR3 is CASSPSPGGNEKLFF. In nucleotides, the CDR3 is TGTGCCAGTAGTCCCTCCCCTGGCGGTAATGAAAAACTGTTTTTT.

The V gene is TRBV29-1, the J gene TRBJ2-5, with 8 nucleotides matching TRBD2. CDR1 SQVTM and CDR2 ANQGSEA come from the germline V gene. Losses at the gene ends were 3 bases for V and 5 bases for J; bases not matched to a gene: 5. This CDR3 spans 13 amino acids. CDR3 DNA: TGCAGCGTTGATAGCGGGGTCCGGGAGACCCAGTACTTC. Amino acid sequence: CSVDSGVRETQYF.

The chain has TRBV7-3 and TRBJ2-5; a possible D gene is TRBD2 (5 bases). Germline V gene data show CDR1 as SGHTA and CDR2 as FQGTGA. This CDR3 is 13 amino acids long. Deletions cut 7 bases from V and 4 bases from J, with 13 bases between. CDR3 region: CASMRSAGETQYF. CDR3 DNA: TGTGCCAGCATGCGATCCGCGGGAGAGACCCAGTACTTC.

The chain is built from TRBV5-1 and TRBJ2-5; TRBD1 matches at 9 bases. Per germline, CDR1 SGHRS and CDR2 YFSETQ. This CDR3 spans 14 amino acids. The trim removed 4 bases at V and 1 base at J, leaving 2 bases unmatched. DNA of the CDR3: TGCGCCAGCAGCCCGGGACAGGGCCAAGAGACCCAGTACTTC. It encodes CASSPGQGQETQYF.

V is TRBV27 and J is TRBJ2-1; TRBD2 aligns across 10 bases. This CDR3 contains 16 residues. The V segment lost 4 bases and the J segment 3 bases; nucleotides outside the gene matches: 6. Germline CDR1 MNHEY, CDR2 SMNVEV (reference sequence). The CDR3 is CASSSSRTSGYNEQFF. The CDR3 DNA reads TGTGCCAGCAGTTCCTCCCGGACTAGCGGCTACAATGAGCAGTTCTTC.

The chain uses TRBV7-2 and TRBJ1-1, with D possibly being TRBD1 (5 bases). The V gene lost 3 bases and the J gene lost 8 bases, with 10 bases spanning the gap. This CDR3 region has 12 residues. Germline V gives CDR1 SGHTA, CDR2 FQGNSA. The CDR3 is CASSLAGLEAFF. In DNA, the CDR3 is TGTGCCAGCAGCTTGGCAGGGCTCGAAGCTTTCTTT.

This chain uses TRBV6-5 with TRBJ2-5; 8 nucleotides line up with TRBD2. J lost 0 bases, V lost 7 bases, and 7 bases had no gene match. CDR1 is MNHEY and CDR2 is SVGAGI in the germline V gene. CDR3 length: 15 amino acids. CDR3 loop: CASTGSGTYQETQYF. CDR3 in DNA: TGTGCCAGCACGGGTAGCGGGACGTACCAAGAGACCCAGTACTTC.

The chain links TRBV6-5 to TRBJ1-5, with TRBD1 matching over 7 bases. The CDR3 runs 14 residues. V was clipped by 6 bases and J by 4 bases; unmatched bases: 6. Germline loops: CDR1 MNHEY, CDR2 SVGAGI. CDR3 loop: CASRKTGRNQPQHF. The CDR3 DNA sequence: TGTGCCAGCAGAAAGACAGGGAGGAATCAGCCCCAGCATTTT.

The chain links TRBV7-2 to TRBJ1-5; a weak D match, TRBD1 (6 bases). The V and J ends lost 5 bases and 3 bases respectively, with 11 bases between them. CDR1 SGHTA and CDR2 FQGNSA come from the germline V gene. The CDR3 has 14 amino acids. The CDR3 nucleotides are TGTGCCAGCAGCCCAGGGGCTCCCAATCAGCCCCAGCATTTT. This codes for CASSPGAPNQPQHF.

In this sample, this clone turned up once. In DNA form, the CDR3 reads TGTGCCAGCAGCTTAACCAGGGAACCCTACAATGAGCAGTTCTTC. Protein product: CASSLTREPYNEQFF. The chain joins TRBV7-3 to TRBJ2-1; D is possibly TRBD1 (5 bases). Trimming stripped 0 bases from V and 2 bases from J, with 8 bases between. Germline loops: CDR1 SGHTA, CDR2 FQGTGA. The CDR3 spans 15 residues.